This T cell receptor (beta chain) is drawn from a study of blood T cell repertoires in COVID-19. Across the whole study: PBMCs, B-cell-depleted T cells, or T cells provided the cDNA or gDNA that made up the material.

This CDR3 is built from 16 residues. The junction had 7 bases not matched to a gene; V was cut back by 1 base and J by 8 bases. The germline CDR1 and CDR2 sequences are LGHNA and YNFKEQ. The study drew participants aged about 18 to 89 years from around 24 US areas. Only in-frame clones appear in the TCRdb table, and some are missing; sequencing was by immunoSEQ multiplex PCR. In the table there are 190,000 or so clones, roughly four fifths of which are singletons. The V call is TRBV4-2, the J call TRBJ2-1; 11 positions agree with TRBD2. The sequencing sample was made of PBMCs or T cells enriched from blood (not recorded which). This TCR was recovered from a man between 35 and 55 years old who had recovered from COVID-19. As DNA, the CDR3 is TGTGCCAGCAGCCAAGTTACTAGCGGGGGAATTCATGAGCAGTTCTTC. Its protein is CASSQVTSGGIHEQFF.